This T cell receptor (beta chain) was recovered during a study of radiation and T cells in renal cell carcinoma. Data came from immunoSEQ multiplex PCR; TCRdb stores just in-frame clones and leaves some out. The data show roughly 170,000 clones, about 88% seen once. V lost 0 bases to trimming and J lost 7 bases; unmatched junction nucleotides: 6. CDR3 size: 14 residues. Looked up from germline, CDR1 is GTSNPN and CDR2 is SVGIG (reference sequence). As for time point: blood 4 weeks post-SBRT, at nephrectomy. Treatment of the sample: 15 Gy SBRT to primary tumor, nephrectomy 4 weeks later. The chain couples TRBV30 to TRBJ1-5, with 7 bases fitting TRBD1. The sample consisted of blood, taken from a patient whose treatment included radiotherapy and nephrectomy. The origin of this receptor is a woman between 50 and 59 years old with renal cell carcinoma. The CDR3 DNA sequence: TGTGCCTGGAGTGTACTGGACAGGTTACAGCCCCAGCATTTT. Encoded protein: CAWSVLDRLQPQHF.